Below, 17 T cell receptor beta chains from the same sample are listed, as sequenced in a study of blood T cell repertoires in COVID-19. The table came from immunoSEQ multiplex PCR; TCRdb's copy has only in-frame clones and leaves some out. The data hold more than 95,000 clones, with 88% observed a single time. Sequenced: peripheral blood. The receptor source for this set is a human donor in a cohort sampled during active COVID-19.

This clone is a singleton in its sample. It is unclear where the CDR3 begins or ends on the DNA, so no DNA is shown, and the CDR3 is as TCRdb lists it. This chain links TRBV2 with TRBJ1-2. Germline V gene sequence: CDR1 SNHLY, CDR2 FYNNEI. With termini counted, the CDR3 has 13 amino acids. This chain's CDR3 is CASILEGWRGYTF.

The rearrangement uses TRBV29-1 and TRBJ1-2; TRBD1 matches 7 bases. The CDR3 sequence is 13 residues long. The trim removed 5 bases at V and 4 bases at J, leaving 7 bases unmatched. The germline V gene has CDR1 SQVTM and CDR2 ANQGSEA. The CDR3 loop reads CSVNPTGIYGYTF. The CDR3 DNA follows: TGCAGCGTTAACCCGACAGGGATCTATGGCTACACCTTC.

Details on this clone: The junction departs from the called germline gene at one end, perhaps through a read error. The V call is TRBV3-1 (or the pseudogene TRBV3-2), the J call TRBJ1-3; tentatively, D is TRBD1 (6 bases). The CDR3 runs to 12 residues. Germline loops: CDR1 LGHDT, CDR2 YNNKEL (reference sequence). CDR3 in DNA: TGTGCCAGCAGCCACCTTGGACAGACCGCCAATTTT. It translates to CASSHLGQTANF.

The chain carries TRBV4-1 and TRBJ1-6; D not resolved. The germline CDR1 and CDR2 sequences are MGHRA and YSYEKL. The ends were cut back, 1 base at V and 4 bases at J, with 5 bases in the middle. The CDR3 extends over 14 amino acids. CDR3 sequence (DNA): TGCGCCAGCAGCCAAGCACAATATAATTCACCCCTCCACTTT. This gives the protein CASSQAQYNSPLHF.

The genes are TRBV5-1 and TRBJ1-2, with D maybe TRBD1 (6 bases). Germline V gene data show CDR1 as SGHRS and CDR2 as YFSETQ. Deletions cut 4 bases from V and 2 bases from J, with 12 bases between. The CDR3 consists of 14 residues. The CDR3 region is CASSPTTGNYGYTF. CDR3 DNA: TGCGCCAGCAGCCCAACAACAGGGAACTATGGCTACACCTTC.

The rearrangement joins TRBV9 to TRBJ2-3; 7 bases are shared with TRBD2. Germline loops: CDR1 SGDLS, CDR2 YYNGEE. Trimming took 1 base from V and 0 from J; bases not matched to a gene: 14. The CDR3 covers 19 residues. CDR3 bases: TGTGCCAGCAGCGTAAGGGGCCTCCAAGCGGGACTCAGCACAGATACGCAGTATTTT. This sequence encodes CASSVRGLQAGLSTDTQYF.

The CDR3 nucleotides are TGTGCCAGCACCTTCACCTTAGACAGGGGTTACGAGCAGTACTTC. It translates to CASTFTLDRGYEQYF. The chain couples TRBV6-5 to TRBJ2-7; 8 bases are shared with TRBD1. Per germline, CDR1 MNHEY and CDR2 SVGAGI. The CDR3 is made up of 15 amino acids. Trimming took 7 bases from V and 4 from J; bases not matched to a gene: 12.

V gene TRBV10-1 combines with J gene TRBJ1-1, with TRBD1 matching over 9 bases. J gave up 10 bases and V 5 bases, and 8 bases lay outside the gene matches. The CDR3 covers 13 residues. Germline V gene sequence: CDR1 WNHNN, CDR2 SYGVQD (reference sequence). The CDR3 is CASSRDRAMGAFF. In DNA form, the CDR3 reads TGCGCCAGCAGTCGGGACAGGGCCATGGGAGCTTTCTTT.

This chain links TRBV3-1 (or the pseudogene TRBV3-2) with TRBJ2-7, with 7 bases that match TRBD2. This CDR3 contains 16 residues. From germline, CDR1 is LGHDT and CDR2 YNNKEL (reference sequence). The J segment lost 5 bases and the V segment lost 1 base, leaving 11 bases of the junction unmatched. DNA for the CDR3: TGTGCCAGCAGCCAAGTATGGGGGGGGACTCTCCACGAGCAGTACTTC. It codes for CASSQVWGGTLHEQYF.

The gene calls are TRBV19 and TRBJ2-3; D not certain. With 3 bases removed from V and 4 bases from J, the gap between germline ends came to 8 bases. Germline CDR1 reads LNHDA; CDR2 reads SQIVND (reference sequence). The CDR3 has 13 amino acids. The CDR3 sequence: CASSMRFADTQYF. CDR3 in DNA: TGTGCCAGTAGTATGAGGTTTGCAGATACGCAGTATTTT. Full variable domain (remainder filled in from reference TRBV19 and TRBJ2-3): DGGITQSPKYLFRKEGQNVTLSCEQNLNHDAMYWYRQDPGQGLRLIYYSQIVNDFQKGDIAEGYSVSREKKESFPLTVTSAQKNPTAFYLCASSMRFADTQYFGPGTRLTVL.

The CDR3 DNA reads as TGTGCCGCCGCGGACAGGATAAGCAATCAGCCCCAGCATTTT. Translating gives CAAADRISNQPQHF. J is TRBJ1-5 and V is TRBV21-1; the DNA was not compared with TRBD1, the D call given in the table. TRBV21-1 is a pseudogene locus. The CDR3 runs 14 residues.

The chain is built from TRBV3-1 (or the pseudogene TRBV3-2) and TRBJ2-1, with 7 bases aligning to TRBD2. The CDR3 loop spans 12 amino acids. Per germline, CDR1 LGHDT and CDR2 YNNKEL (reference sequence). Losses at the gene ends were 0 bases for V and 15 bases for J; bases not matched to a gene: 5. As DNA, the CDR3 is TGTGCCAGCAGCCAAGATCTGCGGGAGACGTTCTTC. Encoded protein: CASSQDLRETFF.

The rearrangement links TRBV2 to TRBJ2-7; a weak D match, TRBD1 (5 bases). Trimming shortened V by 8 bases and J by 3 bases, and 14 bases separated the two germline ends. This CDR3 region has 13 residues. The germline V gene has CDR1 SNHLY and CDR2 FYNNEI. The CDR3 loop is CASETTAFYEQYF. CDR3 coding DNA: TGTGCCAGCGAAACGACAGCCTTCTACGAGCAGTACTTC.

The chain uses TRBV4-1 and TRBJ1-6; D is undetermined. V gave up 0 bases and J gave up 7 bases, with 13 bases separating them. Germline lookup yields CDR1 MGHRA and CDR2 YSYEKL. This CDR3 contains 16 residues. The DNA of the CDR3 is TGCGCCAGCAGCCAAGATGGTTTGGCAGTAAATTCACCCCTCCACTTT. It yields the protein CASSQDGLAVNSPLHF.

The chain links TRBV7-9 to TRBJ2-3, with 7 bases matching TRBD2. There are 15 residues in the CDR3. The junction had 7 bases not matched to a gene; V was cut back by 5 bases and J by 2 bases. Germline V lookup: CDR1 SEHNR, CDR2 FQNEAQ (reference sequence). The CDR3 sequence: CASSLSGWVTDTQYF. The CDR3 DNA reads as TGTGCCAGCAGCCTTAGCGGGTGGGTCACAGATACGCAGTATTTT.

This sequence joins TRBV28 and TRBJ2-1; TRBD1 matches at 8 bases. V lost 3 bases and J lost 6; bases outside the gene matches: 13. CDR3 length: 17 amino acids. Germline values: CDR1 MDHEN, CDR2 SYDVKM. In DNA form, the CDR3 reads TGTGCCAGCAGTTTTCTTCAGGGGGCTTATTACGCCAATGAGCAGTTCTTC. Its translation is CASSFLQGAYYANEQFF.

The chain links TRBV4-2 to TRBJ2-1; TRBD2 matches 7 bases. Germline V CDR1 and CDR2: LGHNA, YNFKEQ. This CDR3 is 17 amino acids long. Germline trimming cut 1 base from V and 0 bases from J; bases unmatched to any gene: 6. As DNA, the CDR3 is TGTGCCAGCAGCCAAGCGGGAGGCCGAAGCTCCTACAATGAGCAGTTCTTC. Amino acids: CASSQAGGRSSYNEQFF.